The 24 T cell receptor beta chains below all came from one sample that was sequenced in a study of blood T cells in healthy people across ages. A J-beta primer mix and a sample-barcoded 5' primer were used in a second PCR of about 7 to 12 cycles. TCRdb fed the 5' RACE reads into MiXCR, producing one record per CDR3 protein. The sample holds hundreds of thousands of distinct CDR3 sequences; about 30% are singletons and the top ten take around 14%. The sequencing input was blood. The origin of the receptors is a woman of 80 years or more in good health.

Ten or more counts support this clonotype. The V call is TRBV11-1, the J call TRBJ1-2; D might be TRBD1 (6 bases). The V gene lost 5 bases and the J gene lost 5 bases, with 18 bases spanning the gap. CDR1 and CDR2 (germline): SGHAT, FQDESV (reference sequence). The CDR3 sequence is 15 residues long. This CDR3 reads CASSTYQGHHYGYTF. CDR3 nucleotide sequence: TGTGCCAGCAGCACCTACCAGGGACATCATTATGGCTACACCTTC.

The chain joins TRBV18 to TRBJ1-1; 7 bases align to TRBD1. Trimming at V came to 6 bases and at J to 0 bases, leaving 4 bases not matched to a gene. CDR3 length equals 14 residues. CDR1 and CDR2 from the germline V gene are KGHSH and LQKENI. CDR3 region: CASSTGAMNTEAFF. The CDR3 nucleotides read TGTGCCAGCTCTACAGGGGCGATGAACACTGAAGCTTTCTTT.

This clonotype showed up many times. V usage is TRBV20-1 and J usage is TRBJ2-3; 13 bases fit TRBD2. CDR1 DFQATT and CDR2 SNEGSKA come from the germline V gene (reference sequence). Trimming cost V 5 bases and J 2 bases; bases outside gene matches: 7. This CDR3 has 16 amino acids. For the CDR3, the DNA is TGCAGTGCTGAGAAGACTAGCGGGGGGTACACAGATACGCAGTATTTT. It codes for CSAEKTSGGYTDTQYF.

As for this clonotype: With a much larger clone just one base away, this may be a read error. The chain carries TRBV20-1 and TRBJ1-2, with TRBD1 matching 10 bases. In germline, CDR1 is DFQATT, CDR2 SNEGSKA (reference sequence). After removal of 6 bases from V and 2 bases from J, the junction contained 12 bases not matched to a gene. There are 16 residues in the CDR3. The CDR3: CSARSDRGPINYGYTF. CDR3 nucleotide sequence: TGCAGTGCAAGGAGTGACAGGGGGCCGATAAACTATGGCTACACCTTC.

This clonotype was observed at least ten times. The V call is TRBV11-2, the J call TRBJ2-7; possible D gene TRBD2, 7 bases. V was clipped by 5 bases and J by 6 bases, with 20 bases between them. This CDR3 has 15 amino acids. Germline lookup yields CDR1 SGHAT and CDR2 FQNNGV. The CDR3: CASSPGGRPSPEQYF. DNA of the CDR3: TGTGCCAGCAGCCCCGGGGGGCGCCCATCCCCCGAGCAGTACTTC.

This clonotype was seen many times. The chain carries TRBV27 and TRBJ2-3; D is ambiguous. Per the germline V gene, CDR1 is MNHEY and CDR2 is SMNVEV (reference sequence). This CDR3 is built from 15 residues. The ends were cut back, 2 bases at V and 0 bases at J, with 9 bases in the middle. Here the CDR3 reads CASSLRVASTDTQYF. The CDR3 DNA sequence: TGTGCCAGCAGTTTAAGGGTGGCTAGCACAGATACGCAGTATTTT.

The sample holds many counts of this clonotype. A read error may explain this, as a much larger clone is one base away. The gene calls are TRBV5-1 and TRBJ2-6, with a weak D call TRBD2 (6 bases). CDR1 and CDR2 (germline): SGHRS, YFSETQ. The CDR3 spans 15 residues. CDR3 sequence reads: CASSFGGFGANVRTF. The CDR3, as DNA: TGCGCCAGCAGCTTCGGAGGGTTCGGGGCCAACGTCCGGACTTTC.

This clonotype was detected only a few times. J is TRBJ2-1 and V is TRBV5-4, with D tentatively TRBD1 or TRBD2 (5 bases each). The V gene's germline CDR1 is SGHNT and CDR2 YYREEE (reference sequence). This CDR3 region has 13 residues. Trimming removed 4 bases from V and 7 bases from J, with 12 bases in between. This CDR3 reads CASSGGGPNEQFF. CDR3 in DNA: TGTGCCAGCAGCGGGGGTGGACCAAATGAGCAGTTCTTC.

This clonotype has ten or more counts. V usage is TRBV28 and J usage is TRBJ2-5; D not resolved. V dropped 5 bases and J dropped 3 bases, with 7 bases sitting between them. From germline, CDR1 is MDHEN and CDR2 SYDVKM. This CDR3 is built from 12 residues. The CDR3 loop reads CASSPPEETQYF. The CDR3 DNA sequence: TGTGCCAGCAGTCCACCGGAAGAGACCCAGTACTTC.

This clonotype occurred many times. This sequence joins TRBV20-1 and TRBJ2-3; TRBD2 aligns across 7 bases. In germline, CDR1 is DFQATT, CDR2 SNEGSKA (reference sequence). Trimming cost V 0 bases and J 4 bases; bases outside gene matches: 10. There are 16 residues in the CDR3. The CDR3 sequence is CSARDPRAGNSDTQYF. The CDR3 DNA sequence: TGCAGTGCTAGAGACCCGAGAGCGGGGAATTCAGATACGCAGTATTTT.

Note on this clonotype: A much larger clone lies one base from this, so it may be a read error. The V and J genes are TRBV9 and TRBJ2-5; tentatively, D is TRBD1 or TRBD2 (5 bases each). Germline CDR1 reads SGDLS; CDR2 reads YYNGEE. V lost 1 base, J lost 11 bases, and 21 bases lay in between. The CDR3 is made up of 15 amino acids. The CDR3 spells CASSVSPGRNHVQYF. The CDR3 DNA reads as TGTGCCAGCAGCGTAAGCCCGGGACGAAACCACGTGCAGTACTTC.

The chain carries TRBV5-1 and TRBJ2-1, with 7 bases that match TRBD2. The CDR3 has 13 amino acids. V lost 7 bases, J lost 3 bases, and 4 bases stayed unmatched. Germline lookup yields CDR1 SGHRS and CDR2 YFSETQ. CDR3 in amino acids: CASVGGGYNEQFF. CDR3 sequence (DNA): TGCGCCAGCGTCGGCGGGGGCTACAATGAGCAGTTCTTC.

This clonotype was observed many times. The chain employs TRBV5-6 and TRBJ2-1, with a tentative D call TRBD2 (5 bases). Trimming took 3 bases from V and 5 from J, leaving 18 bases between them. The germline V gene has CDR1 SGHDT and CDR2 YYEEEE. The CDR3 length is 16 residues. In nucleotides, the CDR3 is TGTGCCAGCAGCTGGGTCTCGGGCGCGAGGGACAATGAGCAGTTCTTC. Protein: CASSWVSGARDNEQFF.

This chain connects TRBV7-9 to TRBJ2-3; D possibly matches TRBD1 or TRBD2 (5 bases each). There are 13 residues in the CDR3. Trimming removed 10 bases at V and 1 base at J, with 12 bases between. Germline values: CDR1 SEHNR, CDR2 FQNEAQ (reference sequence). CDR3: CATRGSGTDTQYF. The CDR3 region has the DNA TGTGCCACGAGGGGCAGCGGCACAGATACGCAGTATTTT.

This clonotype was recorded a few times. The chain joins TRBV6-1 to TRBJ2-1; the D is unclear. Germline V gene lookup returns CDR1 MNHNS and CDR2 SASEGT. This CDR3 is built from 15 residues. V shed 0 bases and J shed 2 bases, with 8 bases lying between them. In DNA form, the CDR3 reads TGTGCCAGCAGTGAAGCGACCCAGACCTACAATGAGCAGTTCTTC. Translation gives CASSEATQTYNEQFF.

A few counts support this clonotype. The chain recombines TRBV7-6 with TRBJ1-6; D ambiguous. The CDR3 has 13 amino acids. The V and J ends lost 3 bases and 5 bases respectively, with 5 bases between them. CDR1 and CDR2 from the germline V gene are SGHVS and FNYEAQ. The CDR3 region is CASSFGNNSPLHF. DNA of the CDR3: TGTGCCAGCAGCTTCGGAAATAATTCACCCCTCCACTTT.

This clonotype was observed many times. This chain links TRBV18 with TRBJ2-1; 7 positions agree with TRBD2. The CDR3 contains 15 residues. Unmatched junction bases numbered 5, after V lost 0 bases and J lost 6 bases. Per germline, CDR1 KGHSH and CDR2 LQKENI. CDR3 protein: CASSPPSGAPNEQFF. The CDR3 DNA sequence: TGTGCCAGCTCACCACCGAGCGGGGCCCCCAATGAGCAGTTCTTC.

This clonotype was seen repeatedly, ten times or more. V gene TRBV7-2 combines with J gene TRBJ2-1; TRBD2 aligns across 7 bases. This CDR3 has 15 amino acids. J was trimmed by 7 bases and V by 0 bases; bases with no gene match: 6. CDR1 and CDR2 from the germline V gene are SGHTA and FQGNSA. DNA of the CDR3: TGTGCCAGCAGCTTAGCGCGGGGAGCGGGGAATGAGCAGTTCTTC. This encodes CASSLARGAGNEQFF.

As to this clonotype: A read error may explain this, as a much larger clone is one base away. The chain has TRBV5-1 and TRBJ1-1; no definite D call. CDR3 length equals 12 residues. Germline V gene lookup returns CDR1 SGHRS and CDR2 YFSETQ. Here the CDR3 reads CASGLEGYEAFF. CDR3 sequence (DNA): TGCGCCAGCGGCTTGGAAGGGTATGAAGCTTTCTTT.

There are many counts of this clonotype. The chain combines TRBV4-1 with TRBJ2-1; unclear D gene. The CDR3 sequence is 11 residues long. With 8 bases removed from V and 8 bases from J, the gap between germline ends came to 10 bases. Germline CDR1 is MGHRA and CDR2 is YSYEKL. CDR3 loop: CASVTGHEQFF. The CDR3 nucleotides are TGCGCCAGCGTTACTGGGCATGAGCAGTTCTTC.

On this clonotype: An end of the junction does not agree with germline; a read error may underlie this. V gene TRBV7-9 combines with J gene TRBJ1-2; D remains ambiguous. The CDR3 spans 15 residues. CDR1 is SEHNR and CDR2 is FQNEAQ in the germline V gene (reference sequence). The CDR3, as DNA: TGTGCCAGCAGCTTAAACTCCCTCGAAGCCTATGGCCACACCTTC. Translating gives CASSLNSLEAYGHTF.

This clonotype was observed many times. The chain uses TRBV4-3 and TRBJ2-1, with 8 bases aligning to TRBD2. This CDR3 comprises 19 residues. The V gene end was trimmed by 1 base and the J gene end by 2 bases; junction bases not matched to a gene: 13. CDR1 LGHNA and CDR2 YSLEER come from the germline V gene. The CDR3: CASSQGLTTSGGPYNEQFF. The CDR3 DNA reads as TGCGCCAGCAGCCAAGGTTTAACTACGAGCGGGGGACCCTACAATGAGCAGTTCTTC.

The chain links TRBV30 to TRBJ2-3; 10 nucleotides match TRBD2. V lost 1 base to trimming and J lost 2 bases; unmatched junction nucleotides: 9. Germline values: CDR1 GTSNPN, CDR2 SVGIG (reference sequence). This CDR3 has 17 amino acids. CDR3 residues: CAWSDLGLALSTDTQYF. For the CDR3, the DNA is TGTGCCTGGAGTGACCTGGGACTAGCGTTATCCACAGATACGCAGTATTTT.

This clonotype occurred many times. This chain uses TRBV20-1 with TRBJ2-1; 11 positions match TRBD2. The CDR3 is 16 residues long. Germline V gene sequence: CDR1 DFQATT, CDR2 SNEGSKA (reference sequence). Losses at the gene ends were 4 bases for V and 7 bases for J; bases not matched to a gene: 12. The CDR3 loop is CSAKSSGGAARNEQFF. Written as DNA, the CDR3 is TGCAGTGCTAAGAGTAGCGGGGGGGCAGCGAGAAATGAGCAGTTCTTC.